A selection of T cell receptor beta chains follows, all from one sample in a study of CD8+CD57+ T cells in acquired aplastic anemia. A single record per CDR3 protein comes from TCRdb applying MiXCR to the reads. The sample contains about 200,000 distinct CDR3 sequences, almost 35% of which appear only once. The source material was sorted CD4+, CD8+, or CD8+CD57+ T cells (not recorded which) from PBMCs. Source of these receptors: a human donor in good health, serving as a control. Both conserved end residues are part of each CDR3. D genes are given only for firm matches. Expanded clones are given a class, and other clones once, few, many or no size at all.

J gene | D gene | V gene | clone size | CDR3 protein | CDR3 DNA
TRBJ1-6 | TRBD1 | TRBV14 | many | CASSHGQGGSPLHF | TGTGCCAGCAGCCACGGACAGGGGGGGTCACCCCTCCACTTT
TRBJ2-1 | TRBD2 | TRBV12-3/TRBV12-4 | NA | CASSLGLAGESYEQFF | TGTGCCAGCAGTTTGGGGCTAGCGGGAGAGTCCTATGAGCAGTTCTTC
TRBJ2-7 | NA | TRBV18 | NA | CAGSPTQGYEQYF | TGTGCCGGCTCACCAACTCAGGGCTACGAGCAGTACTTC
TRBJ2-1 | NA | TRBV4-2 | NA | CASSRGSFRDNEQFF | TGTGCCAGCAGCAGGGGAAGTTTTCGGGACAATGAGCAGTTCTTC
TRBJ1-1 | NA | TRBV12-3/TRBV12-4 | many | CASSPPSFTEAFF | TGTGCCAGCAGTCCTCCCTCATTCACTGAAGCTTTCTTT
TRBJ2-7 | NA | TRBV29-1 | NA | CSAQNPGNQYF | TGCAGCGCACAAAATCCCGGGAATCAGTACTTC
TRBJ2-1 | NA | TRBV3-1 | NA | CASSQVIGGRYNEQFF | TGTGCCAGCAGCCAAGTTATCGGGGGCCGGTACAATGAGCAGTTCTTC
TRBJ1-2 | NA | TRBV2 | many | CASSVSAYGYTF | TGTGCCAGCAGTGTTTCAGCATATGGCTACACCTTC
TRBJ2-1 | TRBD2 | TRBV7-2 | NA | CASSFGGALNNEQFF | TGTGCCAGCAGCTTCGGGGGGGCCCTCAACAATGAGCAGTTCTTC
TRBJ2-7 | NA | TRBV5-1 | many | CASSLVFGRYEQYF | TGCGCCAGCAGCTTGGTGTTTGGACGATACGAGCAGTACTTC
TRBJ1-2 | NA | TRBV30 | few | CAWSGEDWVYGYTF | TGTGCCTGGAGTGGGGAGGACTGGGTCTATGGCTACACCTTC
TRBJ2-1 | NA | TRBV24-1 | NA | CATSASLAVGYNEQFF | TGTGCCACCAGTGCCAGCTTAGCAGTAGGTTACAATGAGCAGTTCTTC